There are many counts of the clone carrying this TCR beta chain. Its specificity is not known. The source of the sample is a study of spatial heterogeneity in lung cancer. Study-wide context: Averaged across combinations, each unique TCR and UMI pairing appeared more than ten times in raw reads, which were uncorrected. Findings of the study overall: Relative to follow-up, resection was when ubiquitous expanded tumor TCRs appeared more in blood.

TCR cDNA molecules each carried a unique molecular identifier. TCRdb used MiXCR to reprocess the 5' RACE reads, holding one entry per CDR3 protein. The table lists tens of thousands of distinct CDR3 sequences, about 7% of them singletons. Specified time point: sample taken at primary tumor resection. In each case, whole RNA from tumor, nontumor lung or frozen PBMC was sequenced unsorted. This clonotype originated in a female donor with early-stage non-small cell lung cancer. Material: PBMCs, obtained at surgery.

DNA for the CDR3: TGTGCCACCCTGGCGGGGGTGCACGAGCAGTACTTC. It specifies CATLAGVHEQYF. The V and J genes are TRBV28 and TRBJ2-7, with 7 positions matching TRBD2. The germline V gene has CDR1 MDHEN and CDR2 SYDVKM. The CDR3 is 12 residues long. V trimming: 10 bases; J trimming: 5 bases; junction bases outside the gene matches: 8.